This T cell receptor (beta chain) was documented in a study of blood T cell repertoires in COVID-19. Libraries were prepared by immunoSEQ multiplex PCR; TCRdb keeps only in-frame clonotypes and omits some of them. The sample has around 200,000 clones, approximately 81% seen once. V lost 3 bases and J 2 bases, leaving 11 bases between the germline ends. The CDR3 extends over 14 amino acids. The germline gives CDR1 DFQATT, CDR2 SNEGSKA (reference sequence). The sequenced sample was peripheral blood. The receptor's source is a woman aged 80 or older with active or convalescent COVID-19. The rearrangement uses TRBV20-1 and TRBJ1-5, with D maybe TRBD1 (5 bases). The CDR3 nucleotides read TGCAGTGCTAGTCGGAGGGGTGGCAATCAGCCCCAGCATTTT. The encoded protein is CSASRRGGNQPQHF.